Below, 16 T cell receptor beta chains from the same sample are listed, as sequenced in a study of cytomegalovirus exposure and HLA in healthy donors. PCR used 60 Vbeta primers and 13 Jbeta primers. Assay: immunoSEQ multiplex PCR; the TCRdb copy retains only in-frame clones and omits some. This sample carries over 50,000 clones, around 92% of them seen once, and the ten largest clones take approximately 1.4%. Sequenced material: PBMCs. The receptors stem from a man aged 30 to 45 in good health and CMV-seropositive.

The chain is built from TRBV21-1 and TRBJ2-1; the D call TRBD1 from the table was never checked on the DNA. TRBV21-1 is shown as a pseudogene. The CDR3 consists of 15 residues. The CDR3 is CASSQDTSSYNEQFF. The CDR3 nucleotides are TGTGCCAGCAGCCAGGACACCAGCTCCTACAATGAGCAGTTCTTC.

The rearrangement joins TRBV28 to TRBJ2-1, with TRBD2 matching 8 bases. This CDR3 contains 17 residues. CDR1 and CDR2 (germline): MDHEN, SYDVKM. Losses at the gene ends were 3 bases for V and 0 bases for J; bases not matched to a gene: 7. CDR3 region: CASSFYPGRASYNEQFF. CDR3 nucleotide sequence: TGTGCCAGCAGTTTCTACCCCGGGAGGGCCTCCTACAATGAGCAGTTCTTC.

This clone is a singleton in its sample. This chain joins TRBV28 and TRBJ2-7, with a tentative D call TRBD2 (7 bases). CDR1 is MDHEN and CDR2 is SYDVKM in the germline V gene. This CDR3 has 14 amino acids. Deletions cut 3 bases from V and 0 bases from J, with 9 bases between. The CDR3 here is CASSLGGGSYEQYF. The CDR3 DNA reads as TGTGCCAGCAGTTTGGGAGGGGGCTCCTACGAGCAGTACTTC.

V is TRBV6-5 and J is TRBJ1-3; unclear D gene. Germline V gene lookup returns CDR1 MNHEY and CDR2 SVGAGI. V lost 8 bases, J lost 1 base, and 9 bases lay in between. CDR3 length: 13 residues. The CDR3 region has the DNA TGTGCCAGCGCATACATGTCTGGAAACACCATATATTTT. This codes for CASAYMSGNTIYF.

The chain links TRBV5-1 to TRBJ2-2; D call uncertain. The V gene's germline CDR1 is SGHRS and CDR2 YFSETQ. The length of the CDR3 is 13 residues. Trimming stripped 4 bases from V and 5 bases from J, with 9 bases between. CDR3: CASSPDGTGELFF. The CDR3 bases are TGCGCCAGCAGCCCCGACGGGACCGGGGAGCTGTTTTTT.

The chain employs TRBV5-6 and TRBJ1-1; D not certain. V dropped 6 bases and J dropped 0 bases, with 12 bases sitting between them. CDR1 is SGHDT, CDR2 YYEEEE, per germline. The CDR3 is made up of 14 amino acids. CDR3 sequence reads: CASKMNRLNTEAFF. Written as DNA, the CDR3 is TGTGCCAGCAAAATGAATCGGTTGAACACTGAAGCTTTCTTT.

This rearrangement joins TRBV11-2 to TRBJ2-2; D possibly corresponds to TRBD2 (7 bases). Germline-derived CDR1 and CDR2 are SGHAT and FQNNGV. The germline V and J ends were trimmed by 2 bases and 3 bases, with 16 bases remaining between them. The CDR3 is made up of 17 amino acids. CDR3 sequence: CASSLSWGGGYTGELFF. The CDR3 DNA reads as TGTGCCAGCAGCTTATCCTGGGGAGGGGGTTACACCGGGGAGCTGTTTTTT.

V gene TRBV27 combines with J gene TRBJ2-3, with 8 nucleotides matching TRBD2. CDR1 and CDR2 (germline): MNHEY, SMNVEV (reference sequence). The CDR3 length is 18 residues. V shed 3 bases, J shed 2 bases, and the junction held 13 bases outside the gene matches. The CDR3: CASSLMISGTRVTDTQYF. CDR3 nucleotides: TGTGCCAGCAGTTTGATGATTTCCGGGACTAGGGTCACAGATACGCAGTATTTT.

The chain couples TRBV5-1 to TRBJ2-1, with TRBD2 matching 7 bases. Germline V lookup: CDR1 SGHRS, CDR2 YFSETQ. The CDR3 spans 17 residues. The V gene end was trimmed by 4 bases and the J gene end by 7 bases; junction bases not matched to a gene: 17. The CDR3 DNA sequence: TGCGCCAGCAGCCCCGCCGGACTAGGGCGGTTCATGAATGAGCAGTTCTTC. This sequence encodes CASSPAGLGRFMNEQFF.

This chain connects TRBV27 to TRBJ2-1, with TRBD2 matching 13 bases. The CDR3 totals 15 residues. V was clipped by 7 bases and J by 4 bases; unmatched bases: 4. Germline V gives CDR1 MNHEY, CDR2 SMNVEV (reference sequence). The CDR3 sequence is CASTTLAGGYNEQFF. CDR3 in DNA: TGTGCCAGCACCACACTAGCGGGAGGGTACAATGAGCAGTTCTTC.

V is TRBV14 and J is TRBJ1-3; D unresolved. The CDR3 is made up of 13 amino acids. Germline CDR1 is SGHDN and CDR2 is FVKESK. V lost 4 bases, J lost 4 bases, and 8 bases lay in between. CDR3 amino acids: CASSPSGGNTIYF. In nucleotides, the CDR3 is TGTGCCAGCAGCCCGTCCGGGGGAAACACCATATATTTT.

The sample holds one count of this clone. This chain joins TRBV6-6 and TRBJ2-7, with TRBD1 identical over 9 bases. This CDR3 spans 15 amino acids. In germline, CDR1 is MNHNY, CDR2 SVGAGI (reference sequence). V lost 6 bases and J lost 3; bases outside the gene matches: 9. This chain's CDR3 is CASRSTGGAGYEQYF. CDR3 sequence (DNA): TGTGCCAGCAGATCTACAGGGGGCGCGGGCTACGAGCAGTACTTC.

This sequence joins TRBV6-5 and TRBJ1-2; no reliable D call. The germline V gene has CDR1 MNHEY and CDR2 SVGAGI. CDR3 size: 15 residues. Trimming removed 7 bases at V and 6 bases at J, with 21 bases between. The CDR3 region is CASNVVRGDSNGYTF. The CDR3 DNA reads as TGTGCCAGCAACGTTGTCCGCGGAGACTCAAATGGCTACACCTTC.

This clone has a single count. The chain recombines TRBV30 with TRBJ2-3; no reliable D call. Germline V gene sequence: CDR1 GTSNPN, CDR2 SVGIG (reference sequence). The CDR3 contains 14 residues. The V end lost 5 bases, the J end lost 2 bases, and 14 bases lay between the germline ends. The CDR3 DNA sequence: TGTGCCTGGGCAGACACCCACTTCACAGATACGCAGTATTTT. Translated: CAWADTHFTDTQYF.

CDR3 in DNA: TGTGCCAGCAGCTGGGGGCGAGCACGGAACTATGGCTACACCTTC. This gives the protein CASSWGRARNYGYTF. The chain joins TRBV5-6 to TRBJ1-2, with D maybe TRBD1 (6 bases). The CDR3 has 15 amino acids. V was cut by 3 bases and J by 2 bases, with 14 bases left in between. The germline gives CDR1 SGHDT, CDR2 YYEEEE.

This rearrangement joins TRBV9 to TRBJ2-2; 14 bases map to TRBD2. The germline V gene has CDR1 SGDLS and CDR2 YYNGEE. V lost 4 bases, J lost 0 bases, and 17 bases stayed unmatched. The CDR3 sequence is 22 residues long. CDR3 in amino acids: CASSPSRGLAGEGPSNTGELFF. Here the CDR3 DNA reads TGTGCCAGCAGCCCATCAAGGGGACTAGCGGGAGAGGGGCCCTCGAACACCGGGGAGCTGTTTTTT.